This T cell receptor (beta chain) appears in the sequencing data of a study of T-cell reconstitution after alpha-beta-depleted transplantation in children (dated by TCRdb to about 2016). Study-level background: The study quantitatively tracked T-cell immune reconstitution after TCRalphabeta/CD19-depleted allogeneic hematopoietic cell transplantation in children using TCR repertoire profiling. Overall results and qualifications from the work: Apparently early alphabetaT-cell count recovery about two months after transplant reportedly relied on only several hundred rapidly expanded clones derived from non-depleted graft cells. In some patients, the high TCRbeta diversity seen at day 60 was put down to recipient T cells and intrathymic progenitors that had survived conditioning. Over subsequent months, a decline in hyperexpanded clone frequencies was noted, and after one year, T-cell counts and TCRbeta diversity were mostly ascribed to newly produced T cells.

Note on this clonotype: Its antigen has not been determined. Qualities for individual bases were not recorded, and no much larger clone is one base off.

What the treatment or condition label conveys for this sample: allogeneic hematopoietic cell transplantation with graft depleted of TCRalphabeta T cells and CD19 B cells. TCRalphabeta/CD19-depleted allogeneic hematopoietic cell grafts were given to the transplant recipients, all of whom were children. The library relied on PCR. The run used an Illumina HiSeq 2500. TCR library preparation used molecular barcoding, with unique molecular identifiers applied to normalize quantification of the TCRbeta repertoire. TCRdb redid the processing of the public reads, applying fastp at Q25 and MiXCR, and retained in-frame beta chains. Every entry covers one CDR3 protein and lists the most common genes and DNA from its rows. The sample includes fewer than 550,000 distinct CDR3 sequences, with about an eighth observed a single time. Approximately 15% of the sample lies in the top ten. The germline V gene (reference sequence) yields SEHNR for CDR1 and FQNEAQ for CDR2. V loses 5 bases of germline sequence and J loses 12 bases, and the interval between the two ends is 14 bases. Measured from the cysteine to the phenylalanine, the CDR3 is 12 residues long. CDR3 DNA only is kept here, 36 bases in frame from base 1.

The clonotype comes from a female patient aged 2-9 years who had a stem cell transplant for aplastic anemia, so the T cells may come from the graft donor. This chain joins TRBV7-9 to TRBJ2-1, with no reliable assignment of the D segment. Sequenced material: PBMCs, mostly from graft donor cells, taken 180 days after TCRalphabeta/CD19-depleted stem cell transplant. The bases are TGTGCCAGCAGCCCCCGAGTGGACCGGCAGTTCTTC. Its protein product is CASSPRVDRQFF.